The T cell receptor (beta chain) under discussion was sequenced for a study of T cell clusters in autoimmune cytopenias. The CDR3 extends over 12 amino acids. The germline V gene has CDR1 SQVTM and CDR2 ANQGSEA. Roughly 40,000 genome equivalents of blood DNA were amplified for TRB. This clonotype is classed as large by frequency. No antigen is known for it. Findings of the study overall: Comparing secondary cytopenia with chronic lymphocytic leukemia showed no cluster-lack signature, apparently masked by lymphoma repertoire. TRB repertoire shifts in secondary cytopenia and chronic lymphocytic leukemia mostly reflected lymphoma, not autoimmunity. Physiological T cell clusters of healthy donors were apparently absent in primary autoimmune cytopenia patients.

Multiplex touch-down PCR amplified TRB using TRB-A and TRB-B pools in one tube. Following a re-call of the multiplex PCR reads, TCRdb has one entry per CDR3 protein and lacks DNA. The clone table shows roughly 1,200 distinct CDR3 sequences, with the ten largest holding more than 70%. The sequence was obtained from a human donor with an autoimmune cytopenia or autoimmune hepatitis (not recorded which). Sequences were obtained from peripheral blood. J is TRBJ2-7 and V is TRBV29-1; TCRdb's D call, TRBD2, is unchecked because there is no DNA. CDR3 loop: CSVGSGSYEQYF.